This T cell receptor (beta chain) appears in the sequencing data of a study of blood T cell repertoires in COVID-19. Study background: Whether acute or convalescent, the COVID-19 samples came from the United States, Italy and Spain. PBMCs, B-cell-depleted T cells, or T cells were the source of the cDNA or gDNA that made up the material.

V lost 7 bases and J 4 bases, leaving 11 bases between the germline ends. Germline V CDR1 and CDR2: MNHEY, SVGAGI. This CDR3 has 13 amino acids. In the original processing: From reference gene primer amplification, estimates of nucleated cell counts were derived. The data were produced by immunoSEQ multiplex PCR, yet TCRdb's version contains in-frame clones alone and is incomplete. That table supplies the V and J calls and clone size; D and trimming were determined from the DNA. In the table there are approximately 350,000 clones, roughly nine tenths of which are singletons. This clone was recorded once.

The rearrangement uses TRBV6-5 and TRBJ2-1; a possible D gene is TRBD2 (5 bases). This clonotype was sampled from a man aged 35-49 years with acute or convalescent COVID-19. The source material was peripheral blood. The CDR3 protein is CASKRAGYNEQFF. The DNA of the CDR3 is TGTGCCAGCAAAAGGGCGGGTTACAATGAGCAGTTCTTC.